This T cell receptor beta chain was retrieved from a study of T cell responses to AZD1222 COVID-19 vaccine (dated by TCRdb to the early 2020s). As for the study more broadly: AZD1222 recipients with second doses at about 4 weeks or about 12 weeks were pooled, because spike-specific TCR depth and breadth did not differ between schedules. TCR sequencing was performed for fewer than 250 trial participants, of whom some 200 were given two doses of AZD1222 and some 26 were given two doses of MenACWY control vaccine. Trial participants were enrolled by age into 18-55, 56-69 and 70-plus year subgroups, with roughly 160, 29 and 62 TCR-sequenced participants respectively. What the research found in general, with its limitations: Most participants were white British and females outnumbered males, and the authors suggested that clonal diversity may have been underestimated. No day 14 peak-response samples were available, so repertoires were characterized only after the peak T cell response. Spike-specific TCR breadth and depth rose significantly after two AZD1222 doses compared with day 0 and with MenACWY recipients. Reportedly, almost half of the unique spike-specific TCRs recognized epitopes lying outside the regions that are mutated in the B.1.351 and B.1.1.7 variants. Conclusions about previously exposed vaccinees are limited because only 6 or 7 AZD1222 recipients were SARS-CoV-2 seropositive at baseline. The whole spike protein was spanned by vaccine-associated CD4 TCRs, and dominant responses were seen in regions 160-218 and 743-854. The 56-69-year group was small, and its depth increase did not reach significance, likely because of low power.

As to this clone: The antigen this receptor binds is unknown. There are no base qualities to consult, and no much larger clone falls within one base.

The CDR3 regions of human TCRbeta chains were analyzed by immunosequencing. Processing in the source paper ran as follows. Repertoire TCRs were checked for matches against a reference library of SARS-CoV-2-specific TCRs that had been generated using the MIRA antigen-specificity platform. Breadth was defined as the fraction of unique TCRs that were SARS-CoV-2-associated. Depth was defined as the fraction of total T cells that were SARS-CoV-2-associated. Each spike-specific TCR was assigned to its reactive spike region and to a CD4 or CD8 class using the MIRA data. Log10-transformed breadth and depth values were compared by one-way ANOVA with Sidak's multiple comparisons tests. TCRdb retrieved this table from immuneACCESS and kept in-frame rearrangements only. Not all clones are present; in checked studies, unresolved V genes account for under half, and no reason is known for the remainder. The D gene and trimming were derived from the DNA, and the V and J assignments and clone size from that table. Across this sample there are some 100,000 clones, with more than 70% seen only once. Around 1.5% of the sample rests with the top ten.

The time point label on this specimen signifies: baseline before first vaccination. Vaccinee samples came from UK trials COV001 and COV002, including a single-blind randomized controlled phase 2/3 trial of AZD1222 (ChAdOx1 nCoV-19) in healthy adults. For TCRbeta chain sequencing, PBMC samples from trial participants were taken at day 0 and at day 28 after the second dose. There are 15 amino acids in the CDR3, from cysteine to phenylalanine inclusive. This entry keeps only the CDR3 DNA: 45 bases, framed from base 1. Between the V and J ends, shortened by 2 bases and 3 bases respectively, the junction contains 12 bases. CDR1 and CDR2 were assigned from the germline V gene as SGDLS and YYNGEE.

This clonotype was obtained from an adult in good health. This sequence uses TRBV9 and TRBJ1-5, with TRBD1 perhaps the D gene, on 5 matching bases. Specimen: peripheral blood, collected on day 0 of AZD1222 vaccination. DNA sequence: TGTGCCAGCAGCGTCGACGGACACAACAATCAGCCCCAGCATTTT. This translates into CASSVDGHNNQPQHF.